The 5 T cell receptor beta chains in this list originate from one sample, sequenced in a study of blood T cell repertoires in COVID-19 (TCRdb year 2020). Receptor amplification or capture employed the immunoSEQ multiplex PCR assay. TCRdb mirrors the immuneACCESS table, restricted to in-frame sequences. Some clones are absent from its copies; in checked studies, under half trace to an unresolved V gene, and the reason for the others is unknown. The sample table shows about 93,000 clones, and 80% are seen once. The top ten clones comprise around 15% of the sample. Specimen: peripheral blood. These receptors originate from a human donor in a cohort sampled during active COVID-19.

This clone has just a few counts. The V call is TRBV6-5, the J call TRBJ1-2; 8 bases line up with TRBD1. With V trimmed by 4 bases and J by 6 bases, 7 bases remained unmatched. Germline V gene lookup returns CDR1 MNHEY and CDR2 SVGAGI. This CDR3 spans 14 amino acids. CDR3 bases: TGTGCCAGCAGTTTCCGACAGGGGATCGATGGCTACACCTTC. This translates into CASSFRQGIDGYTF.

The rearrangement joins TRBV28 to TRBJ1-1; 11 nucleotides align to TRBD1. V lost 5 bases and J lost 2; bases outside the gene matches: 7. The germline gives CDR1 MDHEN, CDR2 SYDVKM. The CDR3 runs 16 residues. This chain's CDR3 is CASSPRDRGANTEAFF. The CDR3 DNA sequence: TGTGCCAGCAGTCCTCGGGACAGGGGGGCCAACACTGAAGCTTTCTTT.

The chain combines TRBV2 with TRBJ2-7; D may be TRBD2 (5 bases). With 6 bases removed from V and 10 bases from J, the gap between germline ends came to 25 bases. The CDR3 spans 15 residues. From germline, CDR1 is SNHLY and CDR2 FYNNEI. CDR3 residues: CASRKRNPGTSSQYF. CDR3 coding DNA: TGTGCCAGCAGAAAGCGGAACCCGGGTACGAGCAGTCAGTACTTC.

The rearrangement uses TRBV6-4 and TRBJ1-1; no firm D call. This CDR3 is 14 amino acids long. Looked up from germline, CDR1 is MRHNA and CDR2 is SNTAGT. V lost 6 bases to trimming and J lost 0 bases, with 11 bases between them. CDR3: CASRNDGMNTEAFF. CDR3 sequence (DNA): TGTGCCAGCAGGAACGACGGGATGAACACTGAAGCTTTCTTT.

The chain links TRBV2 to TRBJ1-6, with no clear D. Trimming took 3 bases from V and 0 from J, leaving 9 bases between them. The CDR3 has 16 residues. The V gene's germline CDR1 is SNHLY and CDR2 FYNNEI. The CDR3 region has the DNA TGTGCCAGCAGTGAGCGGGTTCACTCCTATAATTCACCCCTCCACTTT. Translation: CASSERVHSYNSPLHF.